This is a list of T cell receptor beta chains from one sample in a study of beta chain features in type 1 diabetes. Clones were sequenced by immunoSEQ multiplex PCR, and TCRdb holds only the in-frame ones, with some missing. The repertoire includes roughly 240,000 clones, 11% to 15% of them detected once, and 0.025% to 0.03% sits in the top ten. Specimen: naive CD4+ T cells from blood. Receptor source: a woman aged 40 to 49 in good health. The CDR3 runs from the conserved cysteine through the conserved F or W. The D gene is left open where the match is weak. The size field is filled for only some rows; it gives once, few, many or a size class.

clone size,V gene,J gene,D gene,CDR3 protein,CDR3 DNA
few,TRBV7-6,TRBJ2-3,-,CASSLGPLRGDTQYF,TGTGCCAGCAGCCTAGGGCCGCTCAGGGGAGATACGCAGTATTTT
-,TRBV19,TRBJ2-7,TRBD2,CASSDTSGAYEQYF,TGTGCCAGTAGTGATACTAGCGGAGCCTACGAGCAGTACTTC
few,TRBV9,TRBJ1-1,-,CASSVSSNTEAFF,TGTGCCAGCAGCGTTTCATCGAACACTGAAGCTTTCTTT
-,TRBV4-1,TRBJ2-4,TRBD1,CASTSGGFQGKVPRGPNIQYF,TGCGCCAGCACCTCAGGGGGTTTTCAGGGAAAGGTCCCAAGGGGCCCAAACATTCAGTACTTC
-,TRBV19,TRBJ1-2,TRBD1,CASTPGGSYGYTF,TGTGCCAGTACTCCAGGGGGGTCCTATGGCTACACCTTC
few,TRBV18,TRBJ1-1,-,CASSPPGRTEAFF,TGTGCCAGCTCACCCCCGGGTCGAACTGAAGCTTTCTTT
few,TRBV4-1,TRBJ1-1,-,CASRPARKNTEAFF,TGCGCCAGCCGCCCGGCCAGGAAAAACACTGAAGCTTTCTTT
few,TRBV5-1,TRBJ2-3,TRBD1,CASSDTPRLTGGLNDFTDTQYF,TGCGCCAGCAGCGACACTCCTCGGCTGACAGGGGGGCTCAACGACTTCACAGATACGCAGTATTTT
few,TRBV9,TRBJ1-2,TRBD1,CASSLGTGDGYTF,TGTGCCAGCAGCCTTGGGACAGGGGATGGCTACACCTTC
few,TRBV11-2,TRBJ2-7,TRBD1,CASSLGGTGRGSYEQYF,TGTGCCAGCAGCCTAGGAGGGACAGGGAGGGGCTCCTACGAGCAGTACTTC
many,TRBV7-2,TRBJ2-3,-,CASSSPRDTQYF,TGTGCCAGCAGCTCGCCGCGCGATACGCAGTATTTT
-,TRBV7-9,TRBJ2-7,-,CASSFRGAGEASYEQYF,TGTGCCAGCAGCTTCCGGGGGGCCGGGGAGGCCTCCTACGAGCAGTACTTC
-,TRBV6-6,TRBJ2-3,TRBD2,CASRPGGLAYGDTQYF,TGTGCCAGCAGGCCGGGGGGACTAGCTTATGGAGATACGCAGTATTTT
-,TRBV6-6,TRBJ2-5,-,CASSYSREETQYF,TGTGCCAGCAGTTACTCCAGGGAAGAGACCCAGTACTTC
-,TRBV18,TRBJ1-5,-,CASSPPTGPSGQPQHF,TGTGCCAGCTCACCACCCACAGGGCCCTCTGGGCAGCCCCAGCATTTT
-,TRBV9,TRBJ1-5,-,CASNRGGSNQPQHF,TGTGCCAGTAACCGAGGGGGAAGCAATCAGCCCCAGCATTTT
-,TRBV18,TRBJ2-7,TRBD1,CASSPGTGTRYEQYF,TGTGCCAGCTCACCCGGGACAGGGACACGATACGAGCAGTACTTC
few,TRBV7-2,TRBJ1-2,-,CASSILGGVIYGYTF,TGTGCCAGCAGCATCCTCGGGGGTGTTATCTATGGCTACACCTTC
-,TRBV5-1,TRBJ2-3,TRBD2,CATRTSGVTDTQYF,TGCGCCACTCGGACTAGCGGGGTCACAGATACGCAGTATTTT
few,TRBV29-1,TRBJ1-2,-,CSPPDPPTRGSYGYTF,TGCAGCCCACCAGATCCCCCCACAAGGGGCTCCTATGGCTACACCTTC
-,TRBV5-3,TRBJ2-1,TRBD2,CARSQDRRGGTNEQFF,TGTGCCAGAAGCCAGGATCGCCGGGGGGGCACCAATGAGCAGTTCTTC
-,TRBV29-1,TRBJ1-2,-,CSVEQNYGYTF,TGCAGCGTAGAACAGAACTATGGCTACACCTTC
-,TRBV21-1,TRBJ2-7,-,CASPGRPSAEQYF,TGTGCCAGCCCCGGTCGCCCCAGCGCCGAGCAGTACTTC
few,TRBV27,TRBJ2-2,-,CASSSTRNTGELFF,TGTGCCAGCAGTTCAACCAGGAACACCGGGGAGCTGTTTTTT
many,TRBV29-1,TRBJ2-7,TRBD2,CSVAFTSGGDEQYF,TGCAGCGTTGCCTTCACTAGCGGGGGGGACGAGCAGTACTTC
-,TRBV5-1,TRBJ2-6,-,CASSRDTTGYGANVLTF,TGCGCCAGCAGCCGAGACACGACAGGTTACGGGGCCAACGTCCTGACTTTC
-,TRBV5-4,TRBJ2-1,-,CASSRGGYSSEQFF,TGTGCCAGCAGCAGGGGGGGCTACTCTAGTGAGCAGTTCTTC
few,TRBV10-3,TRBJ2-7,-,CAISGGRAVDEQYF,TGTGCCATCAGTGGCGGCAGGGCCGTCGACGAGCAGTACTTC
few,TRBV5-1,TRBJ1-6,-,CASSLERLTNSPLHF,TGCGCCAGCAGCTTGGAGAGGCTGACGAATTCACCCCTCCACTTT
many,TRBV19,TRBJ1-2,TRBD1,CASRQGVGYTF,TGTGCCAGTCGACAGGGAGTTGGCTACACCTTC
few,TRBV4-1,TRBJ1-6,-,CASSQQTGTGDSPLHF,TGCGCCAGCAGCCAACAGACCGGGACGGGGGATTCACCCCTCCACTTT
few,TRBV5-1,TRBJ1-2,-,CASSLARDGYTF,TGCGCCAGCAGCTTGGCCCGGGATGGCTACACCTTC
-,TRBV19,TRBJ2-7,-,CASNQPGQSYEQYF,TGTGCCAGTAATCAACCGGGACAATCCTACGAGCAGTACTTC
-,TRBV18,TRBJ1-1,TRBD1,CASSPRRQGFTEAFF,TGTGCCAGCTCACCACGGAGACAGGGGTTCACTGAAGCTTTCTTT
few,TRBV14,TRBJ2-7,-,CASNYLAGAPQYF,TGTGCCAGCAACTACCTGGCGGGGGCCCCGCAGTACTTC
-,TRBV18,TRBJ1-5,TRBD1,CASSPFRTGQGNQPQHF,TGTGCCAGCTCACCATTTCGCACGGGACAGGGTAATCAGCCCCAGCATTTT
few,TRBV5-4,TRBJ2-3,-,CASSLVGRGLSTDTQYF,TGTGCCAGCAGCTTGGTGGGTCGGGGACTCAGCACAGATACGCAGTATTTT
few,TRBV27,TRBJ2-5,TRBD2,CASSPAGGRETQYF,TGTGCCAGCAGCCCTGCGGGGGGACGAGAGACCCAGTACTTC
many,TRBV9,TRBJ2-1,TRBD2,CASSVALAGGQFF,TGTGCCAGCAGCGTAGCCCTAGCGGGGGGGCAGTTCTTC
-,TRBV5-4,TRBJ2-5,TRBD2,CASSSLAGGRGETQYF,TGTGCCAGCAGCTCCCTAGCGGGGGGGCGGGGAGAGACCCAGTACTTC
-,TRBV11-2,TRBJ2-7,-,CASSLDRVTYEQYF,TGTGCCAGCAGCTTAGACAGGGTCACCTACGAGCAGTACTTC
few,TRBV27,TRBJ2-7,-,CASKGHLSYEQYF,TGTGCCAGTAAGGGACATCTCTCCTACGAGCAGTACTTC
-,TRBV6-1,TRBJ2-1,TRBD2,CASSGAAGGPYEQFF,TGTGCCAGCAGTGGGGCAGCGGGGGGGCCGTATGAGCAGTTCTTC
few,TRBV2,TRBJ2-7,-,CASSREDEQYF,TGTGCCAGCAGCCGAGAGGACGAGCAGTACTTC
-,TRBV14,TRBJ1-2,-,CASSQEEASYGYTF,TGTGCCAGCAGCCAAGAGGAGGCTAGCTATGGCTACACCTTC
few,TRBV7-2,TRBJ1-3,-,CASSRLAKSGNTIYF,TGTGCCAGCAGCCGTCTAGCTAAATCTGGAAACACCATATATTTT
few,TRBV6-5,TRBJ1-3,-,CASRVTASAGNTIYF,TGTGCCAGCAGAGTGACAGCCAGCGCTGGAAACACCATATATTTT